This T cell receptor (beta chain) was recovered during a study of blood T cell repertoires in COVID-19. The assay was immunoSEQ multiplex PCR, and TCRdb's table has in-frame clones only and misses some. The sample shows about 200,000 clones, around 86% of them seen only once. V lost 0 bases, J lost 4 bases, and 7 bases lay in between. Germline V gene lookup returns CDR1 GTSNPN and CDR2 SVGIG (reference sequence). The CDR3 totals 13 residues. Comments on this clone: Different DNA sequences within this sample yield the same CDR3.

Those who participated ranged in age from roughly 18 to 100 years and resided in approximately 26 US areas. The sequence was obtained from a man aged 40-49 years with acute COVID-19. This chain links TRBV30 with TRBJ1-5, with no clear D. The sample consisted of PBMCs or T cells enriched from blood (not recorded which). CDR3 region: CAWSVGGNQPQHF. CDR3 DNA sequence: TGTGCCTGGAGTGTGGGAGGAAATCAGCCCCAGCATTTT.